This T cell receptor (beta chain) came from a study of blood T cell repertoires in COVID-19. Germline CDR1 MDHEN, CDR2 SYDVKM. Trimming pared 7 bases from V and 2 bases from J, leaving 14 bases between. The CDR3 runs to 15 residues. Authors' data handling: How many nucleated cells were present was estimated from reference gene primer amplification. Profiling relied on immunoSEQ multiplex PCR, and the TCRdb table lists in-frame clones only, not all of them. V, J and clone size are those of that table, while D and trimming were read from the DNA. The top ten clones hold 20% of a sample with about 190,000 clones, 80% to 90% of them seen once.

V and J are TRBV28 and TRBJ2-2; possible D gene TRBD1, 5 bases. Sequenced sample: peripheral blood. The source is a human donor in a cohort sampled during active COVID-19. The CDR3 region is CASIFSGPNTGELFF. In nucleotides, the CDR3 is TGTGCCAGCATCTTTTCAGGGCCAAACACCGGGGAGCTGTTTTTT.